Sequencing of this T cell receptor (beta chain) was carried out in a study of T cell responses to AZD1222 COVID-19 vaccine. Study-level findings and limits: In all cases, repertoires were sampled only after the peak T cell response. Seropositive at baseline were only five or six AZD1222 recipients.

The repertoire was sequenced with immunoSEQ multiplex PCR; TCRdb's copy has only in-frame clones and lacks some. The sample contains about 84,000 clones, 80% to 90% of which appear only once. V lost 3 bases and J 5 bases, leaving 10 bases between the germline ends. The CDR3 is made up of 13 amino acids. Points on this clone: The antigen is unknown.

The chain is built from TRBV12-3 or TRBV12-4 and TRBJ2-5; D is undetermined. Sequenced here: peripheral blood, sampled on day 0 of AZD1222 vaccination. The source is an adult in good health. CDR3 loop: CASSLLVGETQYF. For the CDR3, the DNA is TGTGCCAGCAGTTTGTTAGTCGGGGAGACCCAGTACTTC.